The 11 T cell receptor beta chains presented below share a single source sample, sequenced in a study of shared clonotypes between healthy human individuals. The assay was immunoSEQ multiplex PCR, and TCRdb's table has in-frame clones only and misses some. The profile covers 170,000 or so clones, with 66% appearing a single time and around 9.3% taken by the ten largest. The sequencing input was memory CD4+ T cells sorted from blood. Subset noted: CD45RA-negative fraction. The receptors were sampled from a man aged 25-40 years in good health.

The chain links TRBV6-5 to TRBJ2-2, with D uncertain. Trimming removed 0 bases at V and 4 bases at J, with 9 bases between. The CDR3 consists of 15 residues. The germline V gene has CDR1 MNHEY and CDR2 SVGAGI. The CDR3: CASSYSRTLTGELFF. The CDR3 nucleotides are TGTGCCAGCAGTTACTCGAGAACTCTCACCGGGGAGCTGTTTTTT.

DNA for the CDR3: TGTGCCAGCAGCTTGGGGACAGGAAAAGAGACCCAGTACTTC. This gives the protein CASSLGTGKETQYF. This chain connects TRBV7-6 to TRBJ2-5, with TRBD1 matching over 8 bases. CDR3 length equals 14 residues. Germline V lookup: CDR1 SGHVS, CDR2 FNYEAQ. The J segment lost 3 bases and the V segment lost 3 bases, leaving 3 bases of the junction unmatched.

This chain uses TRBV9 with TRBJ1-1; weak D call: TRBD1 (5 bases). The V gene's germline CDR1 is SGDLS and CDR2 YYNGEE. The V end was cut by 4 bases, the J end by 1 base, with 11 bases between. This CDR3 is 14 amino acids long. For the CDR3, the DNA is TGTGCCAGCAGCCCTCGCAGGGAGAACACTGAAGCTTTCTTT. This sequence encodes CASSPRRENTEAFF.

This chain connects TRBV5-4 to TRBJ2-2; a possible D gene is TRBD2 (5 bases). This CDR3 comprises 15 residues. Trimming took 4 bases from V and 5 from J, leaving 15 bases between them. Germline CDR1 and CDR2: SGHNT and YYREEE (reference sequence). The CDR3 coding sequence is TGTGCCAGCAGCCCAGATCCTAGCAGAACCGGGGAGCTGTTTTTT. Translation: CASSPDPSRTGELFF.

The chain employs TRBV30 and TRBJ2-1; no clear D gene. Between the trimmed V and J ends, which lost 4 bases and 7 bases, there was a span of 14 bases. The CDR3 length is 13 residues. Germline assignment: CDR1 GTSNPN and CDR2 SVGIG (reference sequence). The CDR3, as DNA: TGTGCCTGGAAGGGTGGAATTCCTAATGAGCAGTTCTTC. Amino acid sequence: CAWKGGIPNEQFF.

This chain links TRBV5-1 with TRBJ1-4; no definite D call. Trimming took 0 bases from V and 7 from J, leaving 7 bases between them. The CDR3 covers 13 residues. CDR1 and CDR2 (germline): SGHRS, YFSETQ. CDR3 nucleotides: TGCGCCAGCAGCTTGGACCTCGGTGAAAAACTGTTTTTT. Translation: CASSLDLGEKLFF.

The genes are TRBV6-1 and TRBJ2-3; tentative D call: TRBD2 (7 bases). The CDR3 totals 16 residues. Germline CDR1 and CDR2: MNHNS and SASEGT. V was trimmed by 0 bases and J by 3 bases, leaving 13 bases between them. The CDR3 spells CASSEAGGSGTDTQYF. CDR3 DNA: TGTGCCAGCAGTGAAGCAGGGGGTAGCGGGACAGATACGCAGTATTTT.

CDR3 coding DNA: TGCGCCAGCAGCCAAGATCCCGCCGGGACAGGGGGCAACGAGCAGTACTTC. Translating gives CASSQDPAGTGGNEQYF. The chain recombines TRBV4-1 with TRBJ2-7; TRBD1 aligns across 12 bases. Germline lookup yields CDR1 MGHRA and CDR2 YSYEKL. This CDR3 is 17 amino acids long. J was trimmed by 5 bases and V by 0 bases; bases with no gene match: 8.

This clone was detected only once. The chain combines TRBV27 with TRBJ1-3; TRBD1 is a possible D gene (5 bases). The CDR3 extends over 15 amino acids. V was pared by 6 bases and J by 0 bases, with 12 bases between. CDR1 is MNHEY, CDR2 SMNVEV, per germline (reference sequence). CDR3 nucleotide sequence: TGTGCCAGCAGAAAAACGGGGCCCTCTGGAAACACCATATATTTT. It codes for CASRKTGPSGNTIYF.

The chain employs TRBV5-1 and TRBJ1-1; 7 bases map to TRBD1. This CDR3 is built from 14 residues. Germline CDR1 SGHRS, CDR2 YFSETQ. V was pared by 6 bases and J by 1 base, with 6 bases of the junction left unmatched. In nucleotides, the CDR3 is TGCGCCAGCAAGGAGGGGGCGCAGAACACTGAAGCTTTCTTT. Translated, it gives CASKEGAQNTEAFF. The complete variable domain, with remaining parts taken from reference TRBV5-1 and TRBJ1-1, reads KAGVTQTPRYLIKTRGQQVTLSCSPISGHRSVSWYQQTPGQGLQFLFEYFSETQRNKGNFPGRFSGRQFSNSRSEMNVSTLELGDSALYLCASKEGAQNTEAFFGQGTRLTVV.

In this sample, this clone turned up a few times. The CDR3 DNA follows: TGTGCCAGCATGAGTCTCATGAACACTGAAGCTTTCTTT. This codes for CASMSLMNTEAFF. The V call is TRBV28, the J call TRBJ1-1; D remains ambiguous. With 7 bases removed from V and 0 bases from J, the gap between germline ends came to 9 bases. The CDR3 consists of 13 residues. Germline V lookup: CDR1 MDHEN, CDR2 SYDVKM.